This T cell receptor (beta chain) is drawn from a study of tumor-infiltrating lymphocytes in primary liver carcinoma. From germline, CDR1 is MNHNS and CDR2 SASEGT. The CDR3 length is 16 residues. The V gene lost 4 bases and the J gene lost 0 bases, with 16 bases spanning the gap. From approximately 490 ng total RNA, TCR beta cDNA was generated with a primer in the constant region. Amplification in three nested multiplex PCR rounds with slightly modified ARM-PCR gave rise to TCR beta libraries. Both of the initial two PCR rounds ran for about 9 cycles and employed TRBV1-TRBV30 forward primers alongside a C-beta reverse primer. TCRdb called the multiplex PCR reads again in MiXCR, with one record for every CDR3 protein. In the table there are about 310,000 distinct CDR3 sequences, nearly 60% of which are singletons. Many counts were recorded for this clonotype. In addition to blood RNA drawn from unsorted whole blood, germline DNA was extracted.

The chain is built from TRBV6-1 and TRBJ2-7; no clear D gene. The clonotype was recovered from a woman in her twenties or thirties with primary liver carcinoma and hepatitis B virus infection. What was sequenced was peripheral blood. The CDR3 DNA follows: TGTGCCAGCAGTGCTACTGGGCCCTGGTCCTCCTACGAGCAGTACTTC. This codes for CASSATGPWSSYEQYF.